This T cell receptor (beta chain) comes out of a study of T cells in Graves' hyperthyroidism and ophthalmopathy. Study results and limitations: Most expanded thyroid clonotypes above 0.001 also appeared in blood.

Diagnosis of hyperthyroidism was new in patients aged 18 to 65, and its duration was under 2 months. Clinical symptoms, serum thyroxine, TRAb, thyroid ultrasound and orbital computed tomography established diagnosis. 10 ml fresh peripheral blood yielded the PBMCs. V shed 0 bases and J shed 9 bases, with 12 bases lying between them. Germline V gene lookup returns CDR1 MNHEY and CDR2 SMNVEV (reference sequence). The CDR3 spans 14 residues. Using RNA transcripts as the source, TCR beta CDR3 regions were amplified. The HTBI primer set was used in a first-round RT-PCR of the TCR CDR3. TCRdb ran MiXCR on the multiplex PCR reads and lists one entry per CDR3 protein. The data show hundreds of thousands of distinct CDR3 sequences, with 15% to 19% seen just once and around 14% held by the top ten. This clonotype was counted at least ten times. As yet, its antigen is unknown.

Sequences were obtained from blood. V usage is TRBV27 and J usage is TRBJ1-5; no firm D call. This clonotype was obtained from a woman aged 18-29 years with Graves' hyperthyroidism. The CDR3: CASSLSNGGMPQHF. CDR3 nucleotide sequence: TGTGCCAGCAGTTTATCGAACGGCGGTATGCCCCAGCATTTT.